This TCR beta chain was recorded in a study of blood T cell repertoires in COVID-19. Germline-derived CDR1 and CDR2 are MNHNY and SVGAGI (reference sequence). V was pared by 6 bases and J by 2 bases, with 14 bases between. The CDR3 length is 14 residues. Repertoires were generated with immunoSEQ multiplex PCR, while TCRdb's copy carries only in-frame clones and drops some. In the table there are some 180,000 clones, approximately 85% of which are singletons. This sequence originates from a woman aged 55 to 70 with acute or convalescent COVID-19. The sample was peripheral blood. The chain uses TRBV6-6 and TRBJ2-7, with D tentatively TRBD1 (6 bases). CDR3 coding DNA: TGTGCCAGCAGGGACGGGACAAAGACCTACGAGCAGTACTTC. It is translated as CASRDGTKTYEQYF.